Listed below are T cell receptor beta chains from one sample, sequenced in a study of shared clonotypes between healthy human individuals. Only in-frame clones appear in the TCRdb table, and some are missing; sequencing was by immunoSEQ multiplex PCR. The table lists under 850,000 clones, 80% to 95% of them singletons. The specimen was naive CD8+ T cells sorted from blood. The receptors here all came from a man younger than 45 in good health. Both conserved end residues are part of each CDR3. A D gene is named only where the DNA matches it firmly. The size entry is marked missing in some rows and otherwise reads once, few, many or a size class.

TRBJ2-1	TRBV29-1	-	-	TGCAGCGTTAATTACTATTACAATGAGCAGTTCTTC	CSVNYYYNEQFF
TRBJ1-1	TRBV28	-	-	TGTGCCAGCAGATACCGCACTCGCCTGGACACTGAAGCTTTCTTT	CASRYRTRLDTEAFF
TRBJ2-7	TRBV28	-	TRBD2	TGTGCCAGCAGTTTAGGACTAGCGGCCGCCTACGAGCAGTACTTC	CASSLGLAAAYEQYF
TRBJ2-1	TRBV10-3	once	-	TGTGCCATCAGTGAAGTGCCCACCCATGGGGATGAGCAGTTCTTC	CAISEVPTHGDEQFF
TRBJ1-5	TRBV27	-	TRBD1	TGTGCCAGCCGGAAGGGGGCATCTTTTCAGCCCCAGCATTTT	CASRKGASFQPQHF
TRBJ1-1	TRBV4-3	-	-	TGCGCCAGCAGCCAAGGAACCGGGGCTGAAGCTTTCTTT	CASSQGTGAEAFF
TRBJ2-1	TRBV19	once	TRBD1	TGTGCCAGTAGTATCGGTGGGACAGGGTACAATGAGCAGTTCTTC	CASSIGGTGYNEQFF
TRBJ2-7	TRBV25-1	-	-	TGTGCCAGCAGTGAATATTCGGGGGTAGGCTACGAGCAGTACTTC	CASSEYSGVGYEQYF
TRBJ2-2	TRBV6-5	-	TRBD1	TGTGCCAGCAGTTACGGGACAGGGGGTACGACCGGGGAGCTGTTTTTT	CASSYGTGGTTGELFF
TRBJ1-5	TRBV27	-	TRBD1	TGTGCCAGCAGTTCCGGGACAGGTATGAATCAGCCCCAGCATTTT	CASSSGTGMNQPQHF
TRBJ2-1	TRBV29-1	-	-	TGCAGCGTTGAAACAGGGATTAACAATGAGCAGTTCTTC	CSVETGINNEQFF
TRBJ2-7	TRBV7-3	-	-	TGTGCCAGCAGCTTAAAAAGGGAAGCGGCGGAGCAGTACTTC	CASSLKREAAEQYF
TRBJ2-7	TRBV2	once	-	TGTGCCAGCATTTGGGGACATGGATGGGAGCAGTACTTC	CASIWGHGWEQYF
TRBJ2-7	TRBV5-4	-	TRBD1	TGTGCCAGCAGCCTAAGACAGGGCCTTCGTTACGAGCAGTACTTC	CASSLRQGLRYEQYF
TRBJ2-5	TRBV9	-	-	TGTGCCAGCAGCGTAGCAAGGACTGGGCGCCAAGAGACCCAGTACTTC	CASSVARTGRQETQYF
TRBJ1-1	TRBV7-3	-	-	TGTGCCAGCAGCTTAGTAGGGGGACTAAACACTGAAGCTTTCTTT	CASSLVGGLNTEAFF
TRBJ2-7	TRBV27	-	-	TGTGCCAGCAGTCCCGCGCCAGGGTATTCAAACGAGCAGTACTTC	CASSPAPGYSNEQYF
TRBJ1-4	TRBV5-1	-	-	TGCGCCAGCAGGCAAGAAAAACTGTTTTTT	CASRQEKLFF
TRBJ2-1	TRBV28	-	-	TGTGCCAGCACCCAAGGGGCAGGCTATAGTGAGCAGTTCTTC	CASTQGAGYSEQFF
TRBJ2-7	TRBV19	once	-	TGTGCCAGTAGCAGTGGGGGCGGATACCCCTGGGAGCAGTACTTC	CASSSGGGYPWEQYF
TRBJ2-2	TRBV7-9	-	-	TGTGCCAGCATCCCAGCGCCGGGCAGGCAAAACACCGGGGAGCTGTTTTTT	CASIPAPGRQNTGELFF
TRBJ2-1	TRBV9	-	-	TGTGCCAGCAGTGAAGGTGATGAGCAGTTCTTC	CASSEGDEQFF
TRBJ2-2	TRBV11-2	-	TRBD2	TGTGCCAGCAGCCCAGGGACTAGCGGGAGCCCCGCCACCGGGGAGCTGTTTTTT	CASSPGTSGSPATGELFF
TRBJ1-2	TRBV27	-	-	TGTGCCAGCATGTCTAACTATGGCTACACCTTC	CASMSNYGYTF
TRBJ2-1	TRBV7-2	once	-	TGTGCCAGCAGCTTATATGGAGGAGACACCTACAATGAGCAGTTCTTC	CASSLYGGDTYNEQFF
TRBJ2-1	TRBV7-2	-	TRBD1	TGTGCCAGCAGCTCTGGGACAGGGGGCGGCAATGAGCAGTTCTTC	CASSSGTGGGNEQFF
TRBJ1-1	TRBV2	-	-	TGTGCCAGCATTAGTAGGACTGAAGCTTTCTTT	CASISRTEAFF